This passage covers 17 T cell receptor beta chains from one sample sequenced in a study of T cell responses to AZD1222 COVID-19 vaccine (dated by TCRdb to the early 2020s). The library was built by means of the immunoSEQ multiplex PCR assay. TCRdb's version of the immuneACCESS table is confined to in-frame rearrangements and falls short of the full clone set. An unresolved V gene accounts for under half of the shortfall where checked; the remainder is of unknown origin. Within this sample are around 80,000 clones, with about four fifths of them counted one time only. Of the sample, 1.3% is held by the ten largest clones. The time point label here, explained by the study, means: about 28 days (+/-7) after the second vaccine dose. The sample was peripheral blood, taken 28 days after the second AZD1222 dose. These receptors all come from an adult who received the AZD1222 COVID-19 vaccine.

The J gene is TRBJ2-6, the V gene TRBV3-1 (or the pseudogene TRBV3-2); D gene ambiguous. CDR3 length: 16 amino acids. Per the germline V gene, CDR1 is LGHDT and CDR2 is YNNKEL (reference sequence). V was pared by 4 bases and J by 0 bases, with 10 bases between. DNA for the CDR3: TGTGCCAGCAGCCCAGAAAGAGACTCTGGGGCCAACGTCCTGACTTTC. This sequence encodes CASSPERDSGANVLTF.

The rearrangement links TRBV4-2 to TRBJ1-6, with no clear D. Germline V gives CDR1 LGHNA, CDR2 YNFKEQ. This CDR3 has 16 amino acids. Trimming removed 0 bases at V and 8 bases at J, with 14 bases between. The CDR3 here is CASSQEGKDGYSPLHF. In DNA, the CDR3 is TGTGCCAGCAGCCAAGAGGGGAAGGACGGATATTCACCCCTCCACTTT.

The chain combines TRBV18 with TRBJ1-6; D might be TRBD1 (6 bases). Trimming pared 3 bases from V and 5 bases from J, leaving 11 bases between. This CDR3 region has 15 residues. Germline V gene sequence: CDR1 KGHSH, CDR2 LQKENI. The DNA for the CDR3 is TGTGCCAGCTCACCTCAGGGACAAAATAATTCACCCCTCCACTTT. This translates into CASSPQGQNNSPLHF. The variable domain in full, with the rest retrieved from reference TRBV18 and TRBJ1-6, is NAGVMQNPRHLVRRRGQEARLRCSPMKGHSHVYWYRQLPEEGLKFMVYLQKENIIDESGMPKERFSAEFPKEGPSILRIQQVVRGDSAAYFCASSPQGQNNSPLHFGNGTRLTVT.

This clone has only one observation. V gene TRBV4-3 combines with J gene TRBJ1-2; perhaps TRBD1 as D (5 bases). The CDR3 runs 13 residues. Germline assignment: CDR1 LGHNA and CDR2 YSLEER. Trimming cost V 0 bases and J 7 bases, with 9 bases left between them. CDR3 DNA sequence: TGCGCCAGCAGCCAAGACAGGGACTCTGGCTACACCTTC. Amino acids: CASSQDRDSGYTF.

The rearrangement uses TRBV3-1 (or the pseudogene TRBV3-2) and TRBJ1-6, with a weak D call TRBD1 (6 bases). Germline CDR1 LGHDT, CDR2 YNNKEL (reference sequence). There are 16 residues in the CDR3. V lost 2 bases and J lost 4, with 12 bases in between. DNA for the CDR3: TGTGCCAGCAGCCAATATCCAGGGGAGTATAATTCACCCCTCCACTTT. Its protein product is CASSQYPGEYNSPLHF.

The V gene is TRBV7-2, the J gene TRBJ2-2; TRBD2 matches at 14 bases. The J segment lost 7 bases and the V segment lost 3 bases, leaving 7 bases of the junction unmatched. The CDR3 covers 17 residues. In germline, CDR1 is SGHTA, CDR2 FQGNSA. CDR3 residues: CASSLTSGRAVGGELFF. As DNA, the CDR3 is TGTGCCAGCAGCTTGACTAGCGGGAGGGCCGTTGGCGGGGAGCTGTTTTTT.

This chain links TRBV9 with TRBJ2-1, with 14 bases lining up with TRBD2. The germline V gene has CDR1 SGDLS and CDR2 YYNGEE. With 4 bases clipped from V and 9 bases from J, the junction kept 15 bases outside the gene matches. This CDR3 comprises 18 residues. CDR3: CASSPSGMGLAGVSEQFF. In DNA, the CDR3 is TGTGCCAGCAGCCCTAGTGGGATGGGACTAGCGGGAGTCAGTGAGCAGTTCTTC. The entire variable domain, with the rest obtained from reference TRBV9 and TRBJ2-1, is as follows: DSGVTQTPKHLITATGQRVTLRCSPRSGDLSVYWYQQSLDQGLQFLIQYYNGEERAKGNILERFSAQQFPDLHSELNLSSLELGDSALYFCASSPSGMGLAGVSEQFFGPGTRLTVL.

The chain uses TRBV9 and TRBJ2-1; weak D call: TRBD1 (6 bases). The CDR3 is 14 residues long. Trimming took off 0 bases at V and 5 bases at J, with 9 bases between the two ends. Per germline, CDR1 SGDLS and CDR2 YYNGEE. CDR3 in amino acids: CASSVGGTNNEQFF. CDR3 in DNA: TGTGCCAGCAGCGTAGGTGGGACAAACAATGAGCAGTTCTTC.

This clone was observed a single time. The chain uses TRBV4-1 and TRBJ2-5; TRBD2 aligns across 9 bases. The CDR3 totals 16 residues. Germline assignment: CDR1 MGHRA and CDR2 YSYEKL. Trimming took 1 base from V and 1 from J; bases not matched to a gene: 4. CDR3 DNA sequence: TGCGCCAGCAGCCAAGTCGGCGGGAGGGTCCAAGAGACCCAGTACTTC. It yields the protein CASSQVGGRVQETQYF.

CDR3 amino acids: CATSRDPKAEEQFF. CDR3 in DNA: TGTGCCACCAGCAGAGATCCAAAAGCAGAAGAGCAGTTCTTC. The chain recombines TRBV15 with TRBJ2-1; D uncertain. Germline V gene lookup returns CDR1 LNHNV and CDR2 YYDKDF (reference sequence). CDR3 length: 14 residues. Trimming cost V 0 bases and J 10 bases, with 13 bases left between them.

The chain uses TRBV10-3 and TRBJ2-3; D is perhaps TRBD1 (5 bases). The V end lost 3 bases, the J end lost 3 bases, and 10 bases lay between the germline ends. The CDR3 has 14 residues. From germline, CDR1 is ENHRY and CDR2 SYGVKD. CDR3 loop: CAISDVGRTDTQYF. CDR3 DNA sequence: TGTGCCATCAGTGATGTGGGGCGGACAGATACGCAGTATTTT.

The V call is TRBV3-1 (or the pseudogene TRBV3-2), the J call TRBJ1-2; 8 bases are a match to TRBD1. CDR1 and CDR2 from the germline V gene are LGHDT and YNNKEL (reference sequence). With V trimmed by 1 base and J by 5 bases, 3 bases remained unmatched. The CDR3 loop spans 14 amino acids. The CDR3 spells CASSQGTGFYGYTF. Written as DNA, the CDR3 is TGTGCCAGCAGCCAAGGGACAGGGTTTTATGGCTACACCTTC.

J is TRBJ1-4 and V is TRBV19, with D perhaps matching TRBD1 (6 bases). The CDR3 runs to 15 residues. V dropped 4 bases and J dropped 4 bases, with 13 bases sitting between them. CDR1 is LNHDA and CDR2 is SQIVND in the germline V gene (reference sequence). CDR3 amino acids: CASSSRTAINEKLFF. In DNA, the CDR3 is TGTGCCAGTAGTAGTCGGACAGCCATTAATGAAAAACTGTTTTTT.

Written as DNA, the CDR3 is TGTGCCAGCAGTTCCCGGAGATTTTGGTGGAACACTGAAGCTTTCTTT. Translating gives CASSSRRFWWNTEAFF. The rearrangement links TRBV28 to TRBJ1-1; D unclear. The V gene's germline CDR1 is MDHEN and CDR2 SYDVKM. V was cut by 4 bases and J by 1 base, with 16 bases left in between. The CDR3 has 16 amino acids.

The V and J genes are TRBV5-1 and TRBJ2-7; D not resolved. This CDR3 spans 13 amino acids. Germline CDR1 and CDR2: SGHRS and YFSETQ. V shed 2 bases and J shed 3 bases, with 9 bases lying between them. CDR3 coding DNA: TGCGCCAGCAGCTTAGATACTGACTACGAGCAGTACTTC. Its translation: CASSLDTDYEQYF.

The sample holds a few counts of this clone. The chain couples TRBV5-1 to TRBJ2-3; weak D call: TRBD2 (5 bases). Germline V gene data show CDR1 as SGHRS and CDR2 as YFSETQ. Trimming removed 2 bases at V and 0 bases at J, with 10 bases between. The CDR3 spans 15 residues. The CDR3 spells CASSFEGYSTDTQYF. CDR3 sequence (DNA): TGCGCCAGCAGCTTCGAGGGCTATAGCACAGATACGCAGTATTTT.

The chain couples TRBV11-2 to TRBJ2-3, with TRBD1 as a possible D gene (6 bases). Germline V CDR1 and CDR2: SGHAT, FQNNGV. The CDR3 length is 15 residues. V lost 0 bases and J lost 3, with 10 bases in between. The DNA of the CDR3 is TGTGCCAGCAGCTTAGAGACAGGTTCTACAGATACGCAGTATTTT. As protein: CASSLETGSTDTQYF.